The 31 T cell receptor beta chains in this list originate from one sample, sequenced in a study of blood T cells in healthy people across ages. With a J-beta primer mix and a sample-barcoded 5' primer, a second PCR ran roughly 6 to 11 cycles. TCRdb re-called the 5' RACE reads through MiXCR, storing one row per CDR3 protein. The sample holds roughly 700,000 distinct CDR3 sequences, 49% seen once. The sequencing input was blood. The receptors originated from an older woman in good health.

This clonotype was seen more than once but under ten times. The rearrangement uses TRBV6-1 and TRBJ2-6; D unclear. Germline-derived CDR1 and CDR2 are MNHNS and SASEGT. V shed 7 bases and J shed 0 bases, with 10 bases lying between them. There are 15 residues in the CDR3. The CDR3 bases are TGTGCCAGCAACGACAAATTCTCTGGGGCCAACGTCCTGACTTTC. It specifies CASNDKFSGANVLTF.

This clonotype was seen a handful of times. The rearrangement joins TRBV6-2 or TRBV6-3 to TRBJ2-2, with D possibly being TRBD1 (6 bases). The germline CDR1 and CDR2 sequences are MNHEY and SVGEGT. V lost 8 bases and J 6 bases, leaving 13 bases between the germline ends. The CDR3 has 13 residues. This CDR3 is CASSQGYAGELFF. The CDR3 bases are TGTGCCAGCTCACAGGGTTACGCCGGGGAGCTGTTTTTT.

As DNA, the CDR3 is TGTGCCAGCAGTTTACCAGCGGGGAACACCGGGGAGCTGTTTTTT. It codes for CASSLPAGNTGELFF. The rearrangement uses TRBV28 and TRBJ2-2; the D gene is possibly TRBD2 (6 bases). V lost 2 bases, J lost 1 base, and 8 bases lay in between. CDR1 and CDR2 (germline): MDHEN, SYDVKM. The CDR3 runs 15 residues.

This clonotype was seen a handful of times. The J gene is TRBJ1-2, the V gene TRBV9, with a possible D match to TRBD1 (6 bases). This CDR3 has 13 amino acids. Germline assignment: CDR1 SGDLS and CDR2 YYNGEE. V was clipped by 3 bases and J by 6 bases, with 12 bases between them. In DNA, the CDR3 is TGTGCCAGCAGCGGGGGGCGCAGGAATGGCTACACCTTC. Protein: CASSGGRRNGYTF.

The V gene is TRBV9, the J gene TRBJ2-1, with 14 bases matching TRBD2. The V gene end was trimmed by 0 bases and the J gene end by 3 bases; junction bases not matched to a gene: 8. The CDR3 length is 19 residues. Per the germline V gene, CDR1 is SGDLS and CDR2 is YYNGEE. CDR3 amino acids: CASSVARAGLAGGYNEQFF. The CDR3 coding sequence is TGTGCCAGCAGCGTAGCTAGGGCAGGACTAGCGGGAGGCTACAATGAGCAGTTCTTC.

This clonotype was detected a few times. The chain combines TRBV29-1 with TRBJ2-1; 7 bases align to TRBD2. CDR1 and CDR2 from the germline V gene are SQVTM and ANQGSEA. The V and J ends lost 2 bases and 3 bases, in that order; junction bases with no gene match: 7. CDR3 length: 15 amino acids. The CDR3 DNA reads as TGCAGCGTTGAATCGGCTAGCGGTAGCTACAATGAGCAGTTCTTC. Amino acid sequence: CSVESASGSYNEQFF.

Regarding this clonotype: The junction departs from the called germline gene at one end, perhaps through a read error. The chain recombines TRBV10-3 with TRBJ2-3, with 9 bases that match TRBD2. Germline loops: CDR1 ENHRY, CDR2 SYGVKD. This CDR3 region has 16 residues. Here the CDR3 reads CTISVVASGTTDAQYF. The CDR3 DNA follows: TGTACCATCAGTGTCGTTGCTAGCGGGACGACGGATGCGCAGTATTTT.

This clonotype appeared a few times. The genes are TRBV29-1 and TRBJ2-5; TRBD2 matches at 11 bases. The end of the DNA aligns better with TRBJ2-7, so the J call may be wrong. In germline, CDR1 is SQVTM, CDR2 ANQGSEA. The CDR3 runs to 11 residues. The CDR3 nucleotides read TGCAGCACCACTAGCGGGAGCGAGCAGTACTTC. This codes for CSTTSGSEQYF.

The CDR3 nucleotides read TGTGCCAGCAGAATACAGGGGGCTAATGAAAAACTGTTTTTT. It codes for CASRIQGANEKLFF. The chain employs TRBV5-5 and TRBJ1-4; TRBD1 matches at 8 bases. The V gene's germline CDR1 is SGHKS and CDR2 YYEKEE (reference sequence). The CDR3 loop spans 14 amino acids. V shed 5 bases, J shed 3 bases, and the junction held 3 bases outside the gene matches.

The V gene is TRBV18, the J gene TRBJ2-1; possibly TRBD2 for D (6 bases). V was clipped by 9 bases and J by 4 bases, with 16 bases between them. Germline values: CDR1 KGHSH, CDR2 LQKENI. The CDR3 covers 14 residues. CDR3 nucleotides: TGTGCCAGTTCCCGTGCGGGAAAGTACAATGAGCAGTTCTTC. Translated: CASSRAGKYNEQFF.

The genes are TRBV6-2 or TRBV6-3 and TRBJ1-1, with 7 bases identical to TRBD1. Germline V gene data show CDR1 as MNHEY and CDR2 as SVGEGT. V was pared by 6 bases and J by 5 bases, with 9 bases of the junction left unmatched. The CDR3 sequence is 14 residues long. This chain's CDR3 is CASSDRAGRTEAFF. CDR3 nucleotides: TGTGCCAGCAGCGACAGGGCCGGGCGGACTGAAGCTTTCTTT.

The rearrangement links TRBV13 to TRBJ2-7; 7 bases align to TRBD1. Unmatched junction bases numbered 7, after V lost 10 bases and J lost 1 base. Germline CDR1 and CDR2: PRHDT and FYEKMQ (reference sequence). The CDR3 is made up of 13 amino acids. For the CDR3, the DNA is TGTGCCACCCGGAGACAGGGATCCTACGAGCAGTACTTC. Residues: CATRRQGSYEQYF.

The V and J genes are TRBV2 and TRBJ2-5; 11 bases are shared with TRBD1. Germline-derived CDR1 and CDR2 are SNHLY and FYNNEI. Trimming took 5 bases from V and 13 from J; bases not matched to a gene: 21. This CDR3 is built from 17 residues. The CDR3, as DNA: TGTGCCAGCAGTCAACGTCTACCGGGACAGGGGGGCGATGAGCGGTACTTC. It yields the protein CASSQRLPGQGGDERYF.

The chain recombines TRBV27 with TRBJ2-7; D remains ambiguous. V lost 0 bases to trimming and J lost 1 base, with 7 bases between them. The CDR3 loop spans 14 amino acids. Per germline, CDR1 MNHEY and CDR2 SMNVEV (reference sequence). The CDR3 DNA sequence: TGTGCCAGCAGTTTATCTGCTCTATCCTACGAGCAGTACTTC. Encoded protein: CASSLSALSYEQYF.

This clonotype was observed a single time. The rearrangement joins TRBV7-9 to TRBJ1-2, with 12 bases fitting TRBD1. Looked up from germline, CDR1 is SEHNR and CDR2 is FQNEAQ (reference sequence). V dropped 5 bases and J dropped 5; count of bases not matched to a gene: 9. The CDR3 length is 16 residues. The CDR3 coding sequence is TGTGCCAGCAGCCCGGCCGGGACAGGGGGCGCATATGGCTACACCTTC. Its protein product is CASSPAGTGGAYGYTF.

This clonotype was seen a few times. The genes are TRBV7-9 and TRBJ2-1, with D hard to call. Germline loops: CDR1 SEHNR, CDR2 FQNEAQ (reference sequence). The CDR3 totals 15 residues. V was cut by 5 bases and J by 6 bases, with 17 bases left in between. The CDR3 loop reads CASSPKVRQSNEQFF. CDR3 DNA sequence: TGTGCCAGCAGCCCTAAGGTCAGGCAGAGCAATGAGCAGTTCTTC.

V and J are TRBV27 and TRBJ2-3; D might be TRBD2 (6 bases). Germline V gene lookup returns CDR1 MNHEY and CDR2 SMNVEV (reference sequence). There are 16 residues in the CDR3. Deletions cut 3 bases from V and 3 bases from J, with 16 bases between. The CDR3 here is CASSLQALGGTDTQYF. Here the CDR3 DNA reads TGTGCCAGCAGTTTGCAGGCCCTTGGGGGGACAGATACGCAGTATTTT.

The CDR3 is CSVGDVSDEQYF. The CDR3 region has the DNA TGCAGCGTAGGGGACGTATCGGACGAGCAGTACTTC. The chain is built from TRBV29-1 and TRBJ2-7, with D tentatively TRBD1 or TRBD2 (5 bases each). The CDR3 loop spans 12 amino acids. V lost 6 bases and J 5 bases, leaving 14 bases between the germline ends. Germline V gene data show CDR1 as SQVTM and CDR2 as ANQGSEA.

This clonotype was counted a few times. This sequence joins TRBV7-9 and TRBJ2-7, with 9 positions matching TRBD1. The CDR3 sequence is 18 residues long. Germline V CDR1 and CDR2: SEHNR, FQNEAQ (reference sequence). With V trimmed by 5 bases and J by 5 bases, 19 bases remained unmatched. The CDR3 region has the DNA TGTGCCAGCAGCACCCCACGGGACAGGGTCCCTCTGGTGGACGAGCAGTACTTC. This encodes CASSTPRDRVPLVDEQYF.

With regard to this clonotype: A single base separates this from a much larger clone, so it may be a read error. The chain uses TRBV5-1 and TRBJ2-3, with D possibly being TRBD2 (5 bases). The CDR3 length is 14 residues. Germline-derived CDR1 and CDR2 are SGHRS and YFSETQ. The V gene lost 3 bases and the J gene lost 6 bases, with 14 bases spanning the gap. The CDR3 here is CASSWERAADTQYF. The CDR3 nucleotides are TGCGCCAGCAGCTGGGAGAGGGCGGCGGATACGCAGTATTTT.

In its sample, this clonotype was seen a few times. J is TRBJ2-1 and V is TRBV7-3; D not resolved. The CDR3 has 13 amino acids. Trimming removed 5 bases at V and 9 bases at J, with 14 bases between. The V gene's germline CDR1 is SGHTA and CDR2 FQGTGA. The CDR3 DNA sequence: TGTGCCAGCAGCCAAGGCTACTTATTTGAGCAGTTCTTC. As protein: CASSQGYLFEQFF. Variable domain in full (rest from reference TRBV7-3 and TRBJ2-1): GAGVSQTPSNKVTEKGKYVELRCDPISGHTALYWYRQSLGQGPEFLIYFQGTGAADDSGLPNDRFFAVRPEGSVSTLKIQRTERGDSAVYLCASSQGYLFEQFFGPGTRLTVL.

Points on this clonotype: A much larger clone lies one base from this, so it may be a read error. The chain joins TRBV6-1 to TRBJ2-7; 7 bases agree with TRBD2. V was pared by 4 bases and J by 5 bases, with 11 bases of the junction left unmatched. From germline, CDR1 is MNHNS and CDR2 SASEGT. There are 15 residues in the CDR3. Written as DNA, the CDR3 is TGTGCCAGCAGTGTGGCGGGAGCATTATCCCACGAGCAGTACTTC. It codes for CASSVAGALSHEQYF.

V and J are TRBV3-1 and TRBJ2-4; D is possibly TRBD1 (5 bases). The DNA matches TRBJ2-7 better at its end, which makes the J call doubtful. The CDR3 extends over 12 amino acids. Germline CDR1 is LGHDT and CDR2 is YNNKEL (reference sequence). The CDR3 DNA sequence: TGTGCCAGCAGCCAACAGGGTGGCGAGCAGTACTTC. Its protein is CASSQQGGEQYF.

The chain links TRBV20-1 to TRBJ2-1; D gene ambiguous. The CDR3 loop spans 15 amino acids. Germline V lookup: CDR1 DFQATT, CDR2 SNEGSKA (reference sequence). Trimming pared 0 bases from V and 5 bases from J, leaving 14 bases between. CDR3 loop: CSARDSGFPHNEQFF. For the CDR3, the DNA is TGCAGTGCTAGAGATTCGGGCTTTCCCCACAATGAGCAGTTCTTC.

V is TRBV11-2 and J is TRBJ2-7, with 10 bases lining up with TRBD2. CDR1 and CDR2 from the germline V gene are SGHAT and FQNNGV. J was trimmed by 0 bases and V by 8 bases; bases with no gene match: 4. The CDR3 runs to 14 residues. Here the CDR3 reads CASDLAGVSYEQYF. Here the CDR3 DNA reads TGTGCCAGCGATCTAGCGGGAGTCTCCTACGAGCAGTACTTC.

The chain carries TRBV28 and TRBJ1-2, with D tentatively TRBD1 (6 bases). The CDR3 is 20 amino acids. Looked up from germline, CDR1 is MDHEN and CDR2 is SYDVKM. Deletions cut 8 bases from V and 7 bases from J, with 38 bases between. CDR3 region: CASGVGGTVQGLTGAGGYTF. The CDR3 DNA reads TGTGCCAGCGGAGTTGGGGGGACGGTACAGGGCCTGACTGGAGCAGGTGGCTACACCTTC.

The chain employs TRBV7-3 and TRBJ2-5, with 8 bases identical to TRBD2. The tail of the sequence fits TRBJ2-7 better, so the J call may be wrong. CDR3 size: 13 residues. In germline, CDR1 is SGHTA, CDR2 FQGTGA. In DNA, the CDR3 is TGTGCCAGCAGCTCCCGGGGGGGGAACGAGCAGTACTTC. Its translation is CASSSRGGNEQYF.

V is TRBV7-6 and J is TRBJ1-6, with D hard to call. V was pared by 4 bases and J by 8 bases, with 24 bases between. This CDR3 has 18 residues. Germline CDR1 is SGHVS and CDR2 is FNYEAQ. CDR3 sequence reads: CASSSYAKGFLIDSPLHF. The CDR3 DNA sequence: TGTGCCAGCAGCTCGTATGCCAAGGGCTTTCTTATTGATTCACCCCTCCACTTT.

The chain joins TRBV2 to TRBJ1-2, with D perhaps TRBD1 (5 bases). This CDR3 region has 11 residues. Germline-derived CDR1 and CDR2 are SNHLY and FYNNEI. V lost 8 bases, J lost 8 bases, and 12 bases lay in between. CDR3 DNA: TGTGCCAGCGGAGGGGTCGTCGGCTACACCTTC. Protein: CASGGVVGYTF.

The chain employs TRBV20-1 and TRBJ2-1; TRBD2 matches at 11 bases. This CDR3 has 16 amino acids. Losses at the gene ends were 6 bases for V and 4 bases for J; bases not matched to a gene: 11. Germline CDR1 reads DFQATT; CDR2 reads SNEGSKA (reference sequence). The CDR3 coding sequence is TGCAGTGCGATAGCGGGAGGGCCCTCTGCTTACAATGAGCAGTTCTTC. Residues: CSAIAGGPSAYNEQFF.

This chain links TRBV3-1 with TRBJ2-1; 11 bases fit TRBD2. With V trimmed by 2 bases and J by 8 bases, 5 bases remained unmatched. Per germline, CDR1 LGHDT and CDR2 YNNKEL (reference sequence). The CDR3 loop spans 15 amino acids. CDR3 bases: TGTGCCAGCAGCCAAATGCTAGCGGGAGGCCATGAGCAGTTCTTC. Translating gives CASSQMLAGGHEQFF.